A single sample gave rise to the 26 T cell receptor beta chains below, sequenced in a study of Graves' ophthalmopathy and Graves' hyperthyroidism (dated by TCRdb to 2016 to 2019). Sequencing was carried out with an Illumina HiSeq 2000. TCR beta CDR3 regions were amplified from RNA transcripts for repertoire sequencing. HTBI primers and the Qiagen OneStep RT-PCR kit were used in a first-round RT-PCR, which was followed by a second-round multiplex PCR, size selection and purification. TCRdb reanalyzed the raw reads on its own, using fastp at Q25 for trimming and MiXCR for clone calling, and kept in-frame beta chains. Here each entry gathers all rows of one CDR3 protein and keeps the most common genes and DNA. The sample includes approximately 410,000 distinct CDR3 sequences, with just over 15% observed a single time. The ten largest clonotypes hold 5.5% to 7% of the sample. The source material was peripheral blood. Receptor source: a young woman with stable Graves' hyperthyroidism. Donor details come from another sample of the same person, matched by shared clones.

This clonotype has a count of ten or more. This sequence joins TRBV11-1 and TRBJ2-7; TRBD1 agrees at 10 bases. V was pared by 4 bases and J by 3 bases, with 9 bases of the junction left unmatched. The CDR3 length is 16 residues. Germline V gene lookup returns CDR1 SGHAT and CDR2 FQDESV (reference sequence). The CDR3 bases are TGTGCCAGCAGCTCCTGGTCGGGACAGGGGTTCTACGAGCAGTACTTC. This encodes CASSSWSGQGFYEQYF.

This clonotype was observed many times. This chain joins TRBV19 and TRBJ1-5; weak D call: TRBD1 (5 bases). The CDR3 is made up of 15 amino acids. Trimming pared 3 bases from V and 0 bases from J, leaving 9 bases between. From germline, CDR1 is LNHDA and CDR2 SQIVND (reference sequence). CDR3 coding DNA: TGTGCCAGTAGTATTGGGACGGTTAGCAATCAGCCCCAGCATTTT. This sequence encodes CASSIGTVSNQPQHF.

This clonotype was counted only a few times. The V gene is TRBV11-1, the J gene TRBJ2-2; D gene unclear. Trimming took 5 bases from V and 1 from J, leaving 14 bases between them. Germline CDR1 is SGHAT and CDR2 is FQDESV (reference sequence). The CDR3 contains 16 residues. In DNA form, the CDR3 reads TGTGCCAGCAGCCGACCGGCCCTCCAGAACACCGGGGAGCTGTTTTTT. This gives the protein CASSRPALQNTGELFF. Combining the CDR3 with reference TRBV11-1 and TRBJ2-2 gives the whole variable domain EAEVAQSPRYKITEKSQAVAFWCDPISGHATLYWYRQILGQGPELLVQFQDESVVDDSQLPKDRFSAERLKGVDSTLKIQPAELGDSAMYLCASSRPALQNTGELFFGEGSRLTVL.

This clonotype was observed many times. This chain uses TRBV7-2 with TRBJ1-2; 12 nucleotides match TRBD1. The CDR3 has 15 residues. Trimming at V came to 1 base and at J to 8 bases, leaving 5 bases not matched to a gene. Germline V gene data show CDR1 as SGHTA and CDR2 as FQGNSA. The CDR3 DNA reads as TGTGCCAGCAGCTTAGGGGACAGGGGGCGGCGAGGCTACACCTTC. Translated: CASSLGDRGRRGYTF.

This clonotype was observed at least ten times. V gene TRBV7-2 combines with J gene TRBJ1-2, with a weak D call TRBD1 (5 bases). CDR3 size: 13 residues. Trimming removed 3 bases from V and 8 bases from J, with 13 bases in between. Germline CDR1 and CDR2: SGHTA and FQGNSA. CDR3 DNA sequence: TGTGCCAGCAGCTTCAGCCAAGGGGAGGGCTACACCTTC. This translates into CASSFSQGEGYTF. The variable domain in full, completed from reference TRBV7-2 and TRBJ1-2, reads GAGVSQSPSNKVTEKGKDVELRCDPISGHTALYWYRQSLGQGLEFLIYFQGNSAPDKSGLPSDRFSAERTGGSVSTLTIQRTQQEDSAVYLCASSFSQGEGYTFGSGTRLTVV.

At least ten counts were recorded for this clonotype. V gene TRBV20-1 combines with J gene TRBJ1-5, with 7 bases fitting TRBD1. CDR1 and CDR2 (germline): DFQATT, SNEGSKA (reference sequence). The V gene end was trimmed by 3 bases and the J gene end by 0 bases; junction bases not matched to a gene: 2. CDR3 size: 14 residues. In DNA, the CDR3 is TGCAGTGCTAGTAGGGGGCCTAGCAATCAGCCCCAGCATTTT. This encodes CSASRGPSNQPQHF.

With respect to this clonotype: With a much larger clone just one base away, this may be a read error. The CDR3 region is CASSYGVEGTGELFF. CDR3 DNA sequence: TGTGCCAGCAGTTACGGGGTTGAAGGCACCGGGGAGCTGTTTTTT. The chain employs TRBV6-5 and TRBJ2-2; D remains unclear. CDR3 length equals 15 residues. V was clipped by 2 bases and J by 4 bases, with 11 bases between them. In germline, CDR1 is MNHEY, CDR2 SVGAGI.

This clonotype appeared many times. The chain employs TRBV6-5 and TRBJ2-7, with 7 bases lining up with TRBD1. Per the germline V gene, CDR1 is MNHEY and CDR2 is SVGAGI. CDR3 length: 12 amino acids. V was clipped by 8 bases and J by 7 bases; unmatched bases: 8. The CDR3 spells CASGTAYLEQYF. CDR3 in DNA: TGTGCCAGCGGGACAGCTTACTTAGAGCAGTACTTC.

This clonotype was seen ten or more times. The DNA of the CDR3 is TGTGCCAGCAGCCCCCGGGACCCTGAGCAGTACTTC. Protein sequence: CASSPRDPEQYF. The rearrangement uses TRBV6-2 or TRBV6-3 and TRBJ2-7, with D perhaps given as TRBD1 or TRBD2 (5 bases each). Germline CDR1 reads MNHEY; CDR2 reads SVGEGT. Trimming left V 6 bases short and J 7 bases short, with 13 bases between. The CDR3 spans 12 residues.

This clonotype was counted between two and nine times. This chain uses TRBV19 with TRBJ1-1, with D hard to call. Trimming pared 10 bases from V and 2 bases from J, leaving 17 bases between. The CDR3 loop spans 14 amino acids. CDR1 is LNHDA and CDR2 is SQIVND in the germline V gene (reference sequence). CDR3 DNA sequence: TGTGCCACCCGCTCCCCCACGAAAAACACTGAAGCTTTCTTT. This translates into CATRSPTKNTEAFF. The full variable domain, its missing parts supplied by reference TRBV19 and TRBJ1-1, is DGGITQSPKYLFRKEGQNVTLSCEQNLNHDAMYWYRQDPGQGLRLIYYSQIVNDFQKGDIAEGYSVSREKKESFPLTVTSAQKNPTAFYLCATRSPTKNTEAFFGQGTRLTVV.

This clonotype was seen at least ten times. The rearrangement uses TRBV6-2 or TRBV6-3 and TRBJ2-7; D unresolved. The V end was cut by 2 bases, the J end by 3 bases, with 11 bases between. CDR1 is MNHEY, CDR2 SVGEGT, per germline. This CDR3 has 14 amino acids. DNA for the CDR3: TGTGCCAGCAGTTACGCCGGTGAATACTACGAGCAGTACTTC. Translating gives CASSYAGEYYEQYF.

In this sample, this clonotype turned up many times. This chain links TRBV19 with TRBJ2-3; D unclear. The CDR3 spans 14 residues. V shed 1 base and J shed 4 bases, with 9 bases lying between them. Germline V gene data show CDR1 as LNHDA and CDR2 as SQIVND (reference sequence). The CDR3 here is CASSIGRISDTQYF. The CDR3 bases are TGTGCCAGTAGTATAGGCCGCATTTCAGATACGCAGTATTTT.

This clonotype was observed at least ten times. The J gene is TRBJ1-1, the V gene TRBV12-3 or TRBV12-4; TRBD1 matches 9 bases. The CDR3 sequence is 15 residues long. V dropped 3 bases and J dropped 7; count of bases not matched to a gene: 9. CDR3 amino acids: CASSLVIQGAGEAFF. The CDR3 bases are TGTGCCAGCAGTTTGGTCATACAGGGGGCCGGTGAAGCTTTCTTT.

This clonotype was counted ten times or more. The chain links TRBV6-2 or TRBV6-3 to TRBJ1-2; 7 bases are a match to TRBD1. CDR3 size: 19 residues. Germline assignment: CDR1 MNHEY and CDR2 SVGEGT. V lost 6 bases and J lost 3; bases outside the gene matches: 22. The CDR3 DNA reads as TGTGCCAGCAGCTTCTCTCGGTCGGTCGCGAGAGGGGGCGACTATGGCTACACCTTC. Amino acids: CASSFSRSVARGGDYGYTF.

At least ten counts were recorded for this clonotype. J is TRBJ1-6 and V is TRBV7-8; D gene unclear. V shed 6 bases and J shed 4 bases, with 7 bases lying between them. The CDR3 is made up of 13 amino acids. Per germline, CDR1 SGHVS and CDR2 FQNEAQ. CDR3 amino acids: CASSTEYNSPLHF. The DNA for the CDR3 is TGTGCCAGCAGTACGGAGTATAATTCACCCCTCCACTTT.

This clonotype appeared a few times. The chain carries TRBV6-2 or TRBV6-3 and TRBJ2-2, with D possibly called TRBD1 or TRBD2 (5 bases each). The germline gives CDR1 MNHEY, CDR2 SVGEGT. The CDR3 contains 14 residues. Trimming removed 0 bases from V and 6 bases from J, with 8 bases in between. Here the CDR3 reads CASSYSRGAGELFF. As DNA, the CDR3 is TGTGCCAGCAGTTACTCGAGGGGTGCCGGGGAGCTGTTTTTT.

At least ten counts were recorded for this clonotype. The chain combines TRBV6-2 or TRBV6-3 with TRBJ2-7; D is unclear. This CDR3 region has 12 residues. Looked up from germline, CDR1 is MNHEY and CDR2 is SVGEGT. Deletions cut 5 bases from V and 2 bases from J, with 7 bases between. CDR3 protein: CASSTTPYEQYF. CDR3 nucleotides: TGTGCCAGCAGTACTACACCCTACGAGCAGTACTTC.

This clonotype was detected ten times or more. V gene TRBV7-9 combines with J gene TRBJ2-5, with TRBD2 matching 12 bases. V dropped 6 bases and J dropped 2; count of bases not matched to a gene: 7. CDR3 length: 16 amino acids. The germline V gene encodes CDR1 SEHNR and CDR2 FQNEAQ (reference sequence). As DNA, the CDR3 is TGTGCCAGCAGACCTTTAGGACTAGCGGGACAAGAGACCCAGTACTTC. It codes for CASRPLGLAGQETQYF.

This clonotype was counted ten times or more. This rearrangement joins TRBV7-8 to TRBJ2-4; TRBD2 might be the D (6 bases). V lost 5 bases and J lost 0, with 14 bases in between. This CDR3 is built from 16 residues. CDR1 SGHVS and CDR2 FQNEAQ come from the germline V gene. CDR3: CASSPGVAVAKNIQYF. CDR3 sequence (DNA): TGTGCCAGCAGCCCGGGGGTAGCGGTAGCCAAAAACATTCAGTACTTC.

This clonotype was recorded many times. The chain uses TRBV16 and TRBJ1-6; 7 bases agree with TRBD1. The CDR3 is made up of 13 amino acids. CDR1 KGHSY and CDR2 FQNENV come from the germline V gene. V lost 2 bases, J lost 12 bases, and 4 bases stayed unmatched. The CDR3 DNA reads TGTGCCAGCAGCCAAAAAGGGGGCGGACCCCTCCACTTT. Its protein is CASSQKGGGPLHF.

This clonotype was counted ten times or more. The rearrangement links TRBV11-2 to TRBJ2-6, with TRBD1 identical over 7 bases. Trimming took 5 bases from V and 0 from J; bases not matched to a gene: 10. Germline V lookup: CDR1 SGHAT, CDR2 FQNNGV. CDR3 length equals 18 residues. The CDR3 loop is CASSLWDSLPSGANVLTF. DNA of the CDR3: TGTGCCAGCAGCCTGTGGGACAGCCTTCCCTCTGGGGCCAACGTCCTGACTTTC. Full variable domain (missing parts from reference TRBV11-2 and TRBJ2-6): EAGVAQSPRYKIIEKRQSVAFWCNPISGHATLYWYQQILGQGPKLLIQFQNNGVVDDSQLPKDRFSAERLKGVDSTLKIQPAKLEDSAVYLCASSLWDSLPSGANVLTFGAGSRLTVL.

In nucleotides, the CDR3 is TGCAGTGCTAGAGATCCGGGCAGGGGGAACACTGAAGCTTTCTTT. The encoded protein is CSARDPGRGNTEAFF. The rearrangement uses TRBV20-1 and TRBJ1-1; tentative D call: TRBD1 (6 bases). The V gene's germline CDR1 is DFQATT and CDR2 SNEGSKA (reference sequence). The V and J ends lost 0 bases and 1 base respectively, with 12 bases between them. The CDR3 totals 15 residues.

This clonotype was counted ten times or more. V usage is TRBV12-3 or TRBV12-4 and J usage is TRBJ1-3; D is undetermined. The CDR3 is made up of 13 amino acids. Between the trimmed V and J ends, which lost 2 bases and 4 bases, there was a span of 6 bases. The CDR3 DNA reads TGTGCCAGCAGTTTATTCAGGGGAAACACCATATATTTT. Protein product: CASSLFRGNTIYF.

This clonotype has a count of ten or more. J is TRBJ1-1 and V is TRBV27, with a tentative D call TRBD1 (6 bases). The CDR3 has 14 residues. Germline CDR1 reads MNHEY; CDR2 reads SMNVEV (reference sequence). V dropped 7 bases and J dropped 6 bases, with 18 bases sitting between them. CDR3 protein: CASNPTGRLAEAFF. In nucleotides, the CDR3 is TGTGCCAGCAACCCTACAGGGCGTCTCGCTGAAGCTTTCTTT.

This clonotype was counted ten times or more. This chain connects TRBV15 to TRBJ1-5, with TRBD1 matching 7 bases. Germline CDR1 reads LNHNV; CDR2 reads YYDKDF (reference sequence). This CDR3 has 14 amino acids. With 3 bases clipped from V and 3 bases from J, the junction kept 2 bases outside the gene matches. As DNA, the CDR3 is TGTGCCACCAGCAGCGACAGGGACAATCAGCCCCAGCATTTT. Protein product: CATSSDRDNQPQHF.

This clonotype was detected ten times or more. The chain links TRBV20-1 to TRBJ1-2, with 9 bases lining up with TRBD1. Trimming cost V 3 bases and J 6 bases; bases outside gene matches: 11. Per the germline V gene, CDR1 is DFQATT and CDR2 is SNEGSKA (reference sequence). This CDR3 has 15 residues. The CDR3 protein is CSARATGTGIDGYTF. The CDR3 nucleotides are TGCAGTGCTAGGGCTACCGGGACAGGGATAGATGGCTACACCTTC.